This T cell receptor (beta chain) was identified in a study of blood T cell repertoires in COVID-19. Clones were read by immunoSEQ multiplex PCR, and TCRdb kept only the in-frame ones, dropping some. The sample has about half a million clones, roughly nine tenths seen once. The CDR3 has 14 amino acids. CDR1 and CDR2 (germline): MNHEY, SMNVEV (reference sequence). V lost 8 bases and J lost 7; bases outside the gene matches: 8. The gene calls are TRBV27 and TRBJ1-6; 7 bases fit TRBD1. Material: PBMCs or T cells enriched from blood (not recorded which). This receptor was identified in a woman aged 55-70 years who had recovered from COVID-19. The CDR3 is CASGGQLRNSPLHF. The CDR3 nucleotides read TGTGCCAGCGGGGGACAGCTAAGGAATTCACCCCTCCACTTT.